These 18 T cell receptor beta chains came from one sample sequenced in a study of metastatic and nonmetastatic thyroid tumors. There were no patients who had received any treatment before thyroid surgery. From the PCR reads, TCRdb re-called clones with MiXCR. The top ten clones hold 25% to 35% of a sample with 30,000 to 35,000 clones, roughly 30% of them seen once. Sequenced: blood. The origin of the receptors is a female donor with papillary thyroid cancer or a benign thyroid nodule (not recorded which). Some clones in this sample may be carry-over from other donors' samples.

This clone has at least ten counts. V gene TRBV19 combines with J gene TRBJ2-5, with D perhaps TRBD1 (8 bases). Germline values: CDR1 LNHDA, CDR2 SQIVND (reference sequence). This CDR3 spans 16 amino acids. V was shortened by 4 bases and J by 0 bases, with 15 bases between the two germline ends. The CDR3 DNA reads TGTGCCAGTAGTACACAGGGGGGGACAGACCAAGAGACCCAGTACTTC. This sequence encodes CASSTQGGTDQETQYF.

This clone was seen a handful of times. The germline gene is not matched at one end of the junction; a read error may be the cause. This chain uses TRBV15 with TRBJ2-7, with unresolved D. Germline V gives CDR1 LNHNV, CDR2 YYDKDF (reference sequence). The CDR3 extends over 14 amino acids. Here the CDR3 DNA reads TGCGCCACCAGCATAGTACCATCCCCCTACGAGCAGTACTTC. Protein product: CATSIVPSPYEQYF.

This clone came up many times. This same CDR3 is encoded by further DNA sequences in the sample. The rearrangement links TRBV27 to TRBJ2-3; 10 bases align to TRBD2. Looked up from germline, CDR1 is MNHEY and CDR2 is SMNVEV (reference sequence). This CDR3 comprises 15 residues. V shed 3 bases and J 0 bases; nucleotides not matched to a gene: 0. CDR3: CASSLTSGSTDTQYF. CDR3 DNA sequence: TGTGCCAGCAGTTTGACTAGCGGGAGCACAGATACGCAGTATTTT.

On this clone: The junction shows a germline mismatch at one end, possibly a read error. The J gene is TRBJ1-1, the V gene TRBV6-1, with 9 bases aligning to TRBD1. This CDR3 has 14 residues. CDR1 is MNHNS, CDR2 SASEGT, per germline. The CDR3 loop is CASPGDRVRPESFF. The CDR3, as DNA: TGTGCCAGCCCCGGGGACAGGGTTAGGCCTGAATCTTTCTTT.

With respect to this clone: Its ends do not fully match the called genes, so a read error is possible. The CDR3 DNA reads as TGTGACATCAGTGAGGGACCGGGACCCTATTACGATCAGTACTTC. This gives the protein CDISEGPGPYYDQYF. The chain is built from TRBV6-1 and TRBJ2-7, with D possibly called TRBD1 or TRBD2 (5 bases each). CDR3 length: 15 amino acids. Per germline, CDR1 MNHNS and CDR2 SASEGT.

This clone was counted many times. The chain links TRBV13 to TRBJ2-7, with D perhaps given as TRBD1 or TRBD2 (5 bases each). The V and J ends lost 4 bases and 0 bases respectively, with 13 bases between them. Germline values: CDR1 PRHDT, CDR2 FYEKMQ (reference sequence). CDR3 length: 15 residues. CDR3 residues: CASSWGFDNSYEQYF. Here the CDR3 DNA reads TGTGCCAGCAGCTGGGGGTTTGACAACTCCTACGAGCAGTACTTC.

The V call is TRBV18, the J call TRBJ2-7, with unresolved D. V lost 2 bases, J lost 2 bases, and 7 bases lay in between. CDR1 and CDR2 from the germline V gene are KGHSH and LQKENI. The CDR3 totals 13 residues. CDR3 nucleotide sequence: TGTGCCAGCTCACCAGGATCCACCTACGAGCAGTACTTC. Protein product: CASSPGSTYEQYF. The entire variable domain, with the rest obtained from reference TRBV18 and TRBJ2-7, is as follows: NAGVMQNPRHLVRRRGQEARLRCSPMKGHSHVYWYRQLPEEGLKFMVYLQKENIIDESGMPKERFSAEFPKEGPSILRIQQVVRGDSAAYFCASSPGSTYEQYFGPGTRLTVT.

This clone occurred a few times. The CDR3 spells CASSPPVVGDQPQHF. As DNA, the CDR3 is TGTGCCAGCAGCCCTCCCGTAGTGGGTGATCAGCCCCAGCATTTT. J is TRBJ1-5 and V is TRBV7-8, with unresolved D. The CDR3 has 15 residues. The germline V gene encodes CDR1 SGHVS and CDR2 FQNEAQ. V was shortened by 5 bases and J by 5 bases, with 16 bases between the two germline ends. The full variable domain, completed using reference TRBV7-8 and TRBJ1-5, is GAGVSQSPRYKVAKRGQDVALRCDPISGHVSLFWYQQALGQGPEFLTYFQNEAQLDKSGLPSDRFFAERPEGSVSTLKIQRTQQEDSAVYLCASSPPVVGDQPQHFGDGTRLSIL.

This clone came up a few times. The chain links TRBV24-1 to TRBJ2-7, with 7 bases matching TRBD1. This CDR3 contains 16 residues. Germline V gene sequence: CDR1 KGHDR, CDR2 SFDVKD. The V segment lost 3 bases and the J segment 2 bases; nucleotides outside the gene matches: 9. CDR3 in amino acids: CATSDPKGTATYEQYF. DNA for the CDR3: TGTGCCACCAGTGATCCAAAGGGGACAGCTACCTACGAGCAGTACTTC.

The sample holds many counts of this clone. The CDR3: CASSRQADTGELFF. The CDR3 DNA sequence: TGTGCCAGCAGCCGACAGGCTGACACCGGGGAGCTGTTTTTT. This chain uses TRBV6-4 with TRBJ2-2; D possibly corresponds to TRBD1 (6 bases). CDR1 is MRHNA, CDR2 SNTAGT, per germline. V was trimmed by 6 bases and J by 3 bases, leaving 11 bases between them. The CDR3 extends over 14 amino acids.

This clone was counted only a few times. CDR3 nucleotide sequence: TGTGCCAGCAGCTTAGAGGACGGCTTAAATTCACCCCTCCACTTT. As protein: CASSLEDGLNSPLHF. This chain connects TRBV6-5 to TRBJ1-6; D unclear. Per the germline V gene, CDR1 is MNHEY and CDR2 is SVGAGI. The CDR3 contains 15 residues. The V gene lost 6 bases and the J gene lost 7 bases, with 16 bases spanning the gap.

This clone was found many times. The chain carries TRBV5-4 and TRBJ2-2; TRBD1 might be the D (6 bases). The germline gives CDR1 SGHNT, CDR2 YYREEE (reference sequence). V was pared by 0 bases and J by 0 bases, with 9 bases between. This CDR3 comprises 16 residues. This chain's CDR3 is CASSLVPGANTGELFF. The DNA for the CDR3 is TGTGCCAGCAGCTTGGTTCCAGGGGCGAACACCGGGGAGCTGTTTTTT.

This clone was recorded many times. CDR3 region: CASSEGTTIYPNTEAFF. For the CDR3, the DNA is TGTGCCAGCAGCGAGGGGACAACTATTTACCCGAACACTGAAGCTTTCTTT. The chain couples TRBV9 to TRBJ1-1; D is possibly TRBD1 (6 bases). Germline CDR1 SGDLS, CDR2 YYNGEE. Trimming removed 3 bases at V and 1 base at J, with 19 bases between. This CDR3 is 17 amino acids long.

Only a few counts were recorded for this clone. The V call is TRBV11-2, the J call TRBJ2-1; tentative D call: TRBD1 (6 bases). V was cut by 5 bases and J by 7 bases, with 21 bases left in between. This CDR3 is 16 amino acids long. Germline CDR1 SGHAT, CDR2 FQNNGV. The CDR3 sequence is CASSPMPGHGTNEQFF. The CDR3, as DNA: TGTGCCAGCAGCCCTATGCCGGGACACGGTACGAATGAGCAGTTCTTC.

Regarding this clone: The junction departs from the called germline gene at one end, perhaps through a read error. The V call is TRBV3-1, the J call TRBJ2-2; D unresolved. Germline V gene data show CDR1 as LGHDT and CDR2 as YNNKEL (reference sequence). CDR3 size: 14 residues. CDR3 in amino acids: CASIQPVRSGELFF. The CDR3 coding sequence is TGTGCCAGCATCCAACCGGTCCGATCCGGGGAGCTGTTTTTT.

This clone was counted only a few times. Possible read error: a much larger clone is one base away. The chain has TRBV5-1 and TRBJ1-1; D uncertain. Per the germline V gene, CDR1 is SGHRS and CDR2 is YFSETQ. The CDR3 contains 15 residues. V lost 4 bases to trimming and J lost 4 bases, with 17 bases between them. CDR3 in amino acids: CASSAASCGSTEAFF. The CDR3 region has the DNA TGCGCCAGCAGCGCGGCCTCCTGTGGGAGCACTGAAGCTTTCTTT.

There are many counts of this clone. One base away lies a much larger clone, so this may be a sequencing read error. The rearrangement links TRBV20-1 to TRBJ1-5; tentative D call: TRBD1 (5 bases). The CDR3 has 16 amino acids. Trimming cost V 5 bases and J 7 bases, with 24 bases left between them. CDR1 and CDR2 (germline): DFQATT, SNEGSKA (reference sequence). CDR3 sequence: CSAGPPGTPAGQPQHF. The CDR3 nucleotides are TGCAGTGCTGGACCCCCAGGGACGCCCGCGGGGCAGCCCCAGCATTTT.

CDR3 nucleotides: TGTGCCAGCAGTGAAAGGGCCAGTTATAGCAATCAGCCCCAGCATTTT. Protein sequence: CASSERASYSNQPQHF. The gene calls are TRBV6-1 and TRBJ1-5; D not certain. Trimming removed 2 bases at V and 0 bases at J, with 11 bases between. The CDR3 length is 16 residues. The germline gives CDR1 MNHNS, CDR2 SASEGT.